Shown below are 10 T cell receptor beta chains from a single sample sequenced in a study of breast tumors, draining lymph nodes, adjacent tissues. Axillary draining lymph nodes of breast cancer patients supplied the node samples. MiXCR, run by TCRdb on the multiplex PCR reads, gives a single entry per CDR3 protein. The data show under 250,000 distinct CDR3 sequences, 32% seen once. Sequenced input: axillary lymph node tissue. The receptors originated from a female donor with breast cancer. Some clones in this sample may be carry-over from other donors' samples.

Ten or more counts support this clonotype. The chain carries TRBV20-1 and TRBJ2-1; 15 nucleotides line up with TRBD2. After removal of 3 bases from V and 6 bases from J, the junction contained 3 bases not matched to a gene. CDR1 is DFQATT and CDR2 is SNEGSKA in the germline V gene (reference sequence). The CDR3 consists of 15 residues. CDR3 region: CSASAGLAGGNEQFF. CDR3 DNA sequence: TGCAGTGCTAGTGCGGGACTAGCGGGAGGCAATGAGCAGTTCTTC.

CDR3 region: CATSLAGGGTGELFF. In nucleotides, the CDR3 is TGTGCCACCTCCCTAGCGGGAGGCGGAACCGGGGAGCTGTTTTTT. V gene TRBV7-2 combines with J gene TRBJ2-2, with 11 bases identical to TRBD2. The V gene end was trimmed by 10 bases and the J gene end by 5 bases; junction bases not matched to a gene: 9. The CDR3 has 15 amino acids. The germline CDR1 and CDR2 sequences are SGHTA and FQGNSA.

This clonotype was seen a handful of times. The chain recombines TRBV30 with TRBJ2-6; either TRBD1 or TRBD2 may fit D (5 bases each). The CDR3 is 18 amino acids. Germline-derived CDR1 and CDR2 are GTSNPN and SVGIG (reference sequence). The V end lost 2 bases, the J end lost 1 base, and 18 bases lay between the germline ends. CDR3 protein: CAWSSLQGVFSGANVLTF. As DNA, the CDR3 is TGTGCCTGGAGTAGTCTTCAGGGAGTCTTTTCTGGGGCCAACGTCCTGACTTTC.

CDR3 DNA: TGTGCCAGCAGCTGGACTAGCGGGACTGGGGCCACTTCGGGCGAGCAGTTCTTC. Its translation: CASSWTSGTGATSGEQFF. This chain links TRBV2 with TRBJ2-1; 12 nucleotides align to TRBD2. CDR1 SNHLY and CDR2 FYNNEI come from the germline V gene. V shed 6 bases and J 10 bases; nucleotides not matched to a gene: 19. The CDR3 spans 18 residues.

This clonotype was counted at least ten times. V and J are TRBV2 and TRBJ2-7; 7 bases agree with TRBD1. This CDR3 has 13 amino acids. The V segment lost 7 bases and the J segment 3 bases; nucleotides outside the gene matches: 6. Looked up from germline, CDR1 is SNHLY and CDR2 is FYNNEI. This chain's CDR3 is CASNRDSNYEQYF. The CDR3 DNA follows: TGTGCCAGCAATAGGGACAGCAACTACGAGCAGTACTTC.

This clonotype was seen just once. This chain connects TRBV5-4 to TRBJ2-6; D tentatively fits TRBD1 or TRBD2 (5 bases each). Germline CDR1 is SGHNT and CDR2 is YYREEE (reference sequence). CDR3 size: 17 residues. The V gene lost 3 bases and the J gene lost 0 bases, with 13 bases spanning the gap. The CDR3 DNA reads as TGTGCCAGCAGCTGGGGGACCGGATCCTCTGGGGCCAACGTCCTGACTTTC. Translated: CASSWGTGSSGANVLTF.

There are many counts of this clonotype. The chain combines TRBV7-8 with TRBJ2-5; TRBD2 agrees at 8 bases. The germline V gene has CDR1 SGHVS and CDR2 FQNEAQ. Trimming took 7 bases from V and 2 from J; bases not matched to a gene: 6. The length of the CDR3 is 14 residues. For the CDR3, the DNA is TGTGCCAGCACCCCCGGGACTAGACAAGAGACCCAGTACTTC. Amino acid sequence: CASTPGTRQETQYF. Filled out from reference TRBV7-8 and TRBJ2-5, the complete variable domain reads GAGVSQSPRYKVAKRGQDVALRCDPISGHVSLFWYQQALGQGPEFLTYFQNEAQLDKSGLPSDRFFAERPEGSVSTLKIQRTQQEDSAVYLCASTPGTRQETQYFGPGTRLLVL.

This clonotype has at least ten counts. This chain uses TRBV9 with TRBJ2-3; unclear D gene. Trimming removed 0 bases at V and 6 bases at J, with 14 bases between. Germline V gene sequence: CDR1 SGDLS, CDR2 YYNGEE. The CDR3 sequence is 15 residues long. This chain's CDR3 is CASSVGFGSEDTQYF. The CDR3, as DNA: TGTGCCAGCAGCGTAGGGTTTGGGTCTGAGGATACGCAGTATTTT.

This clonotype showed up many times. This sequence joins TRBV29-1 and TRBJ2-7; a weak D match, TRBD1 (6 bases). V was cut by 4 bases and J by 10 bases, with 11 bases left in between. The CDR3 loop spans 10 amino acids. Germline CDR1 reads SQVTM; CDR2 reads ANQGSEA. DNA of the CDR3: TGCAGCGTTGCGGACAGCCTTCAGTACTTC. As protein: CSVADSLQYF.

This clonotype occurred a few times. The genes are TRBV9 and TRBJ1-1; D call uncertain. From germline, CDR1 is SGDLS and CDR2 YYNGEE. Trimming shortened V by 4 bases and J by 3 bases, and 10 bases separated the two germline ends. This CDR3 comprises 13 residues. This chain's CDR3 is CASSKRVDTEAFF. CDR3 nucleotides: TGTGCCAGCAGCAAACGAGTGGACACTGAAGCTTTCTTT. The full variable domain, rest sourced from reference TRBV9 and TRBJ1-1, is DSGVTQTPKHLITATGQRVTLRCSPRSGDLSVYWYQQSLDQGLQFLIQYYNGEERAKGNILERFSAQQFPDLHSELNLSSLELGDSALYFCASSKRVDTEAFFGQGTRLTVV.